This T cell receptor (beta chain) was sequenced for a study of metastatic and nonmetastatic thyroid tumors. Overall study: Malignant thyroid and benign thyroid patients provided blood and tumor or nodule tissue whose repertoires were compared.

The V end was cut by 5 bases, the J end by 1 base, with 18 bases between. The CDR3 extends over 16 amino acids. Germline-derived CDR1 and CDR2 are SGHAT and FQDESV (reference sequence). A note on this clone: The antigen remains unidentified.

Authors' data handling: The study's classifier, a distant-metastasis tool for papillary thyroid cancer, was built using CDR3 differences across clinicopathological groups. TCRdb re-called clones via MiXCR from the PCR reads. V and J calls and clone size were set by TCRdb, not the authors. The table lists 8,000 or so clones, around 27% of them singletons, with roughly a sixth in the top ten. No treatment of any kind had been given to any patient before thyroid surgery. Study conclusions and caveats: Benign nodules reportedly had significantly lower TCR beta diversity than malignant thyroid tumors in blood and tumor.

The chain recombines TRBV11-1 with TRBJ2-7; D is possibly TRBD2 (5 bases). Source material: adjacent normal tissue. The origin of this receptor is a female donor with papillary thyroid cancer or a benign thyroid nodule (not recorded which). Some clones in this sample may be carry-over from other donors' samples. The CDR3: CASSEDGGRGSYEQYV. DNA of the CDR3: TGTGCCAGCAGCGAGGACGGCGGGCGTGGATCCTACGAGCAGTACGTC.